A single sample is the source of the 8 T cell receptor beta chains below, sequenced in a study of T cell responses to AZD1222 COVID-19 vaccine. The assay was immunoSEQ multiplex PCR, and TCRdb's table has in-frame clones only and misses some. The sample has about 110,000 clones, about 90% seen once. The sequencing used peripheral blood, collected 28 days after the second AZD1222 dose. The receptor source for this set is an adult who received the AZD1222 COVID-19 vaccine.

The rearrangement links TRBV7-2 to TRBJ1-1; no definite D call. Germline V gene lookup returns CDR1 SGHTA and CDR2 FQGNSA. Trimming took 4 bases from V and 3 from J, leaving 9 bases between them. The CDR3 is 13 residues long. In nucleotides, the CDR3 is TGTGCCAGCAGCTCCGCCGGGTACACTGAAGCTTTCTTT. Its translation is CASSSAGYTEAFF.

The genes are TRBV6-5 and TRBJ2-1; D uncertain. Germline V gives CDR1 MNHEY, CDR2 SVGAGI. The CDR3 covers 11 residues. V was clipped by 10 bases and J by 5 bases, with 9 bases between them. The CDR3 protein is CATEGNNEQFF. In DNA form, the CDR3 reads TGTGCCACCGAAGGCAACAATGAGCAGTTCTTC.

This chain links TRBV4-1 with TRBJ1-1; D remains unclear. Looked up from germline, CDR1 is MGHRA and CDR2 is YSYEKL. Trimming cost V 0 bases and J 1 base, with 6 bases left between them. The CDR3 consists of 14 residues. CDR3 amino acids: CASSQDLRNTEAFF. As DNA, the CDR3 is TGCGCCAGCAGCCAAGATTTGCGGAACACTGAAGCTTTCTTT.

The rearrangement links TRBV5-1 to TRBJ1-4; D gene ambiguous. With 2 bases removed from V and 7 bases from J, the gap between germline ends came to 12 bases. In germline, CDR1 is SGHRS, CDR2 YFSETQ. The CDR3 runs 14 residues. CDR3 coding DNA: TGCGCCAGCAGCTTCGATTCATCGGGTGAAAAACTGTTTTTT. Protein product: CASSFDSSGEKLFF.

This clone was seen once. The chain combines TRBV27 with TRBJ2-1; 7 bases are a match to TRBD2. V gave up 4 bases and J gave up 2 bases; unmatched junction bases: 8. The CDR3 extends over 16 amino acids. Germline V CDR1 and CDR2: MNHEY, SMNVEV (reference sequence). The DNA for the CDR3 is TGTGCCAGCAGTTCGAGGAACCGGGGGGCCTACAATGAGCAGTTCTTC. As protein: CASSSRNRGAYNEQFF.

This clone was recorded only once. The gene calls are TRBV9 and TRBJ1-2; 9 bases match TRBD1. V shed 5 bases and J 4 bases; nucleotides not matched to a gene: 6. The length of the CDR3 is 14 residues. The V gene's germline CDR1 is SGDLS and CDR2 YYNGEE. DNA for the CDR3: TGTGCCAGCAGTTCCCGGGACAGGGCCTATGGCTACACCTTC. It yields the protein CASSSRDRAYGYTF.

The genes are TRBV4-3 and TRBJ2-7, with 7 positions matching TRBD2. Trimming at V came to 0 bases and at J to 5 bases, leaving 7 bases not matched to a gene. This CDR3 comprises 15 residues. Germline CDR1 LGHNA, CDR2 YSLEER. For the CDR3, the DNA is TGCGCCAGCAGCCAAGATTGGGGGGGGGTCCACGAGCAGTACTTC. This encodes CASSQDWGGVHEQYF.

This chain uses TRBV6-5 with TRBJ1-4; possibly TRBD1 for D (5 bases). Germline V CDR1 and CDR2: MNHEY, SVGAGI. The CDR3 loop spans 14 amino acids. The CDR3 DNA reads as TGTGTCACGGTCCCTGACAGACTTAATGAAAAACTGTTTTTT. It is translated as CVTVPDRLNEKLFF.